This T cell receptor beta chain is from a study of cytomegalovirus exposure and HLA in healthy donors. Findings and limits, study-wide: Analyzed later, most CMV-associated TCR beta chains appeared HLA-restricted.

Use of 60 Vbeta and 13 Jbeta primers characterized the PCR. Clones were sequenced by immunoSEQ multiplex PCR, and TCRdb holds only the in-frame ones, with some missing. Here the sample spans more than 95,000 clones, approximately 75% being singletons. This clone showed up just a few times. The antigen is undetermined. The receptor was derived from a man aged 25-45 years in good health and CMV-seronegative. The source material was PBMCs.

DNA for the CDR3: TGTGCCAGCACACACGGAAACACCATATATTTT. Its translation: CASTHGNTIYF. This chain joins TRBV6-5 and TRBJ1-3; D gene unclear. V gave up 7 bases and J gave up 4 bases, with 5 bases separating them. This CDR3 contains 11 residues. Germline V gene lookup returns CDR1 MNHEY and CDR2 SVGAGI.